This TCR beta chain stems from a study of Ad26.COV2.S vaccination and SARS-CoV-2 variants. Per germline, CDR1 MNHNS and CDR2 SASEGT. The CDR3 is 15 residues long. Trimming stripped 2 bases from V and 3 bases from J, with 8 bases between. Treatment reported: around 19 received Ad26.COV2.S at low or high dose, single or two shots; 5 received placebo; per-sample allocation not given. Day 63 following the first vaccine or placebo injection was when the samples were taken. Assay used: immunoSEQ multiplex PCR; TCRdb lists only in-frame clones, some missing. The sample carries 350,000 to 400,000 clones, roughly nine tenths recorded once.

The clonotype comes from a person between 18 and 65 years old who received the Ad26.COV2.S COVID-19 vaccine or a placebo. The gene calls are TRBV6-1 and TRBJ2-6; no reliable D call. Sample: peripheral blood, taken in a trial of Ad26.COV2.S vaccine versus placebo. The CDR3 protein is CASSESGGGANVLTF. The CDR3 bases are TGTGCCAGCAGTGAATCTGGCGGTGGGGCCAACGTCCTGACTTTC.